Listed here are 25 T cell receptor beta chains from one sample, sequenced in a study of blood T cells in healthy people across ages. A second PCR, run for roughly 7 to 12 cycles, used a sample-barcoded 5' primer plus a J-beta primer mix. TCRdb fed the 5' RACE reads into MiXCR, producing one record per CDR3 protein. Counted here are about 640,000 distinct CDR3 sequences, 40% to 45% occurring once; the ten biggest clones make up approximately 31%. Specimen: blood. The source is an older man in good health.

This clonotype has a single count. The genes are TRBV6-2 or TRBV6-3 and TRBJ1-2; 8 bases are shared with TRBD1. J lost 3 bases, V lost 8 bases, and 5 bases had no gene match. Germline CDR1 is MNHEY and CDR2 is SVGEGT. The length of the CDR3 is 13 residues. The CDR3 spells CASFGQGDYGYTF. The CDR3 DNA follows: TGTGCCAGCTTTGGACAGGGAGACTATGGCTACACCTTC.

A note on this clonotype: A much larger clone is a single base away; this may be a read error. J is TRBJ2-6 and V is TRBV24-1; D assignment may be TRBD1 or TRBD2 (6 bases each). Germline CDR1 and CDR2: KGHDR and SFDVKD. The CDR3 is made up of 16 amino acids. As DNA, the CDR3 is TGTGCCACCAGTGAAACCACAGGGACTGGGGCCAACGCCCTGACTTTC. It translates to CATSETTGTGANALTF.

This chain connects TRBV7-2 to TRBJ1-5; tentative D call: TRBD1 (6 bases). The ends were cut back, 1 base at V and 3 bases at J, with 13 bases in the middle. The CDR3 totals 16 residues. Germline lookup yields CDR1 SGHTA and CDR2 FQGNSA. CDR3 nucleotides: TGTGCCAGCAGCTTAGAAGCGGGACAAAACAATCAGCCCCAGCATTTT. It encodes CASSLEAGQNNQPQHF. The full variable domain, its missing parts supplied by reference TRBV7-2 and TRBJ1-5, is GAGVSQSPSNKVTEKGKDVELRCDPISGHTALYWYRQSLGQGLEFLIYFQGNSAPDKSGLPSDRFSAERTGGSVSTLTIQRTQQEDSAVYLCASSLEAGQNNQPQHFGDGTRLSIL.

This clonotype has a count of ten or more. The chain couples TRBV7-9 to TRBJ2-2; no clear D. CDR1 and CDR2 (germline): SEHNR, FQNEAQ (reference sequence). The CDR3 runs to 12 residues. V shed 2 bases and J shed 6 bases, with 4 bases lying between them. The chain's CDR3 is CASSLNAGELFF. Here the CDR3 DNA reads TGTGCCAGCAGCTTAAATGCCGGGGAGCTGTTTTTT.

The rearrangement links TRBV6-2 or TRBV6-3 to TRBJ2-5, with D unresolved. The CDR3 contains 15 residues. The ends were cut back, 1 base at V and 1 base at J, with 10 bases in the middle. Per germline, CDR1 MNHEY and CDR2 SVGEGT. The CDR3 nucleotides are TGTGCCAGCAGTTACTTTCGGCAATCCCAAGAGACCCAGTACTTC. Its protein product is CASSYFRQSQETQYF.

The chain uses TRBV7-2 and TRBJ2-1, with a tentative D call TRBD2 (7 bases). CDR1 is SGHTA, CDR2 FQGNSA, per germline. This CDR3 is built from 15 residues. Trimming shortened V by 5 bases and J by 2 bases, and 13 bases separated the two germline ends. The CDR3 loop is CASSPRGAPYNEQFF. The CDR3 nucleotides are TGTGCCAGCAGCCCCCGGGGGGCCCCCTACAATGAGCAGTTCTTC.

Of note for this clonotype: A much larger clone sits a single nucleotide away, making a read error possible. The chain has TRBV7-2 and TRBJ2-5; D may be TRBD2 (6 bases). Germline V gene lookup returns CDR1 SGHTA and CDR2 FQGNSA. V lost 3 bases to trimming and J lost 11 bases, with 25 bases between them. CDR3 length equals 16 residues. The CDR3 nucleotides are TGTGCCAGCAGCTTGGCAGCGCGGGGCGCGAAGAATGAGCAGTACTTC. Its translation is CASSLAARGAKNEQYF.

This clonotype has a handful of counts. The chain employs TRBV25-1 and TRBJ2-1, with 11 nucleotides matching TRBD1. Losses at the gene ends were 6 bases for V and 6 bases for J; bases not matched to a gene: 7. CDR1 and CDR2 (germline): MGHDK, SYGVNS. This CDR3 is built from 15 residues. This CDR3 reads CASSSDRGLLNEQFF. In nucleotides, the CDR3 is TGTGCCAGCAGCTCGGACAGGGGGCTCCTCAATGAGCAGTTCTTC.

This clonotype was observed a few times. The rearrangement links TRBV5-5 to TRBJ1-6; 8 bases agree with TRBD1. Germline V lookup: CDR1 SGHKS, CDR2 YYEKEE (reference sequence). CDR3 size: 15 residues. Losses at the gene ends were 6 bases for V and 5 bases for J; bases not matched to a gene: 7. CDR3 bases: TGTGCCAGCACTCAAGGGGGACAGGATAATTCACCCCTCCACTTT. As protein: CASTQGGQDNSPLHF.

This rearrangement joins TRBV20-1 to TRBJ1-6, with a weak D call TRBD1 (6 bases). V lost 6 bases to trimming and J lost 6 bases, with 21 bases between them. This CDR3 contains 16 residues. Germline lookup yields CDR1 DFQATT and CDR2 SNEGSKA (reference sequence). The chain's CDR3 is CSAKVGMTGFNSPLHF. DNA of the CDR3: TGCAGTGCCAAAGTGGGTATGACAGGATTTAATTCACCCCTCCACTTT.

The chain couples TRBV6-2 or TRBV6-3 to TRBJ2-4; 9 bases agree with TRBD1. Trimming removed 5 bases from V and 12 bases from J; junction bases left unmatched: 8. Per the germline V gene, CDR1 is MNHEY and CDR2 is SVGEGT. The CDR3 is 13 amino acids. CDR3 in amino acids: CASSAGTGRSQYF. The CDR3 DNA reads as TGTGCCAGCAGTGCCGGGACAGGGAGGTCTCAGTACTTC.

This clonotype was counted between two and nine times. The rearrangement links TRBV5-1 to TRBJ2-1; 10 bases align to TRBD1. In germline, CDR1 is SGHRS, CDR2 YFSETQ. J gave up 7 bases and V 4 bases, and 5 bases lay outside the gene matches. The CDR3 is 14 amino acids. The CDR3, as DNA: TGCGCCAGCAGCCGACAGGGGGCTTGGAATGAGCAGTTCTTC. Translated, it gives CASSRQGAWNEQFF.

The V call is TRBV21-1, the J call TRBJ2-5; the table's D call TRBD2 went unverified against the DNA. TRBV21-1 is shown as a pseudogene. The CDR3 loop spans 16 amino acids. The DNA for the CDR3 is TGTTTCCCGGGACTAGCGGGGGGGCCTAAGATGGGTGAGCAGTACTTC. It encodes CFPGLAGGPKMGEQYF.

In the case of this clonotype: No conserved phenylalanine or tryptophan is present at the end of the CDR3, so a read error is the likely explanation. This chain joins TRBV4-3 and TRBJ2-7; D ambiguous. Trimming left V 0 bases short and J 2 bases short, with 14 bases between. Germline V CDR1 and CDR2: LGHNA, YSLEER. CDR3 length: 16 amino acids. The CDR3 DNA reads TGCGCCAGCAGCCAAGAGGTACACGACACCGCCTACGAGCAGTACTCC. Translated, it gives CASSQEVHDTAYEQYS.

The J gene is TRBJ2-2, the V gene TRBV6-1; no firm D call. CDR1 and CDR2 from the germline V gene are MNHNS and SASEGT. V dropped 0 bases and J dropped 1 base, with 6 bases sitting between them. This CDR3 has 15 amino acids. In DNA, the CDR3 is TGTGCCAGCAGTGAAGCCCAAGTGAACACCGGGGAGCTGTTTTTT. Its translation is CASSEAQVNTGELFF.

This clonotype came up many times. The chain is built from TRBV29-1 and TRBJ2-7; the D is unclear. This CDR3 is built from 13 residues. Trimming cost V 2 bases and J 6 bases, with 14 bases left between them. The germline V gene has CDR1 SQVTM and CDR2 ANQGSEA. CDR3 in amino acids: CSVEPVAALEQYF. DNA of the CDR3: TGCAGCGTTGAACCCGTCGCGGCCCTCGAGCAGTACTTC.

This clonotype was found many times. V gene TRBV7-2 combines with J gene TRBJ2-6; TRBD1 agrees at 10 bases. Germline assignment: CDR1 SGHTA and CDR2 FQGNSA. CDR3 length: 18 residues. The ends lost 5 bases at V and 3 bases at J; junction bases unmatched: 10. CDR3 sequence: CASSLTGQGLGGANVLTF. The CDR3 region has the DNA TGTGCCAGCAGCCTTACGGGACAGGGGTTAGGTGGGGCCAACGTCCTGACTTTC.

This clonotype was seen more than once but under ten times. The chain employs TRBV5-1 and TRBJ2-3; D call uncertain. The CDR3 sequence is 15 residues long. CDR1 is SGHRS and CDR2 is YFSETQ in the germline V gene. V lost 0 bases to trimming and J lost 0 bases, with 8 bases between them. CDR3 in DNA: TGCGCCAGCAGCTTGGGGGCGACTAGCACAGATACGCAGTATTTT. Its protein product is CASSLGATSTDTQYF.

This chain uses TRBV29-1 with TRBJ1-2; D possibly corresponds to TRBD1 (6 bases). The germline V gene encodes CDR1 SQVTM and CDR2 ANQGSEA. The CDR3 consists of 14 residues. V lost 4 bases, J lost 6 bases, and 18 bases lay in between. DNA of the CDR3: TGCAGCGTTGTCAATTACAGGGAGAAGAATGGCTACACCTTC. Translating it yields CSVVNYREKNGYTF.

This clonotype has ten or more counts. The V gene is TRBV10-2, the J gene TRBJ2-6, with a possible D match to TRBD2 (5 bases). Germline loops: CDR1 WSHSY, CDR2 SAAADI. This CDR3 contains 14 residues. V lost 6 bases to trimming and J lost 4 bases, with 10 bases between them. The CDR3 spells CASSPSGGANVLTF. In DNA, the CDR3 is TGCGCCAGCAGCCCTTCGGGGGGGGCCAACGTCCTGACTTTC.

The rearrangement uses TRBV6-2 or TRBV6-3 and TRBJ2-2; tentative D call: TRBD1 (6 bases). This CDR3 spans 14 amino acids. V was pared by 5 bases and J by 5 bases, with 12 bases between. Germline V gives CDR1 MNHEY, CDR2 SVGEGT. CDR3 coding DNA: TGTGCCAGCAGTCAAAACAGGGTTACCGGGGAGCTGTTTTTT. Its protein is CASSQNRVTGELFF.

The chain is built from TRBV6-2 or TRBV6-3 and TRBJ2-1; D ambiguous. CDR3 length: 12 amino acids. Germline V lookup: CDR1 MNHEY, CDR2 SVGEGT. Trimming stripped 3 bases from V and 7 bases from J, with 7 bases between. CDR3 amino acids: CASSYFGNEQFF. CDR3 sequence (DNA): TGTGCCAGCAGTTATTTCGGTAATGAGCAGTTCTTC.

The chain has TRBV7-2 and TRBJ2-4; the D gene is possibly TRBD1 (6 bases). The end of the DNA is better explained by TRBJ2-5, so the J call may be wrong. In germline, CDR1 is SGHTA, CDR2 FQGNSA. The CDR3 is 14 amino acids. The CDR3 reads CATRPTGTHETQYF. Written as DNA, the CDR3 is TGTGCCACCCGACCTACCGGGACACACGAGACCCAGTACTTC.

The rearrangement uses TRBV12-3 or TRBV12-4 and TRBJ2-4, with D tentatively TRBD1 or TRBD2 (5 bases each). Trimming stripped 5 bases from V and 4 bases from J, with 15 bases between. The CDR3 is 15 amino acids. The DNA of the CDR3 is TGTGCCAGCAGTCCCCCTGGGACCTTGAAAAACATTCAGTACTTC. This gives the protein CASSPPGTLKNIQYF.

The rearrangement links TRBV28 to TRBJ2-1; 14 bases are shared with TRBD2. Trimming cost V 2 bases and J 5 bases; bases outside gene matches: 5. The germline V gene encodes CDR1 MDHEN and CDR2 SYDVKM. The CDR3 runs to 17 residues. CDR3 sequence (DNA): TGTGCCAGCAGTTTACGACGGACTAGCGGGAGGCACAATGAGCAGTTCTTC. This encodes CASSLRRTSGRHNEQFF. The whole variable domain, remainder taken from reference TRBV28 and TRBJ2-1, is DVKVTQSSRYLVKRTGEKVFLECVQDMDHENMFWYRQDPGLGLRLIYFSYDVKMKEKGDIPEGYSVSREKKERFSLILESASTNQTSMYLCASSLRRTSGRHNEQFFGPGTRLTVL.